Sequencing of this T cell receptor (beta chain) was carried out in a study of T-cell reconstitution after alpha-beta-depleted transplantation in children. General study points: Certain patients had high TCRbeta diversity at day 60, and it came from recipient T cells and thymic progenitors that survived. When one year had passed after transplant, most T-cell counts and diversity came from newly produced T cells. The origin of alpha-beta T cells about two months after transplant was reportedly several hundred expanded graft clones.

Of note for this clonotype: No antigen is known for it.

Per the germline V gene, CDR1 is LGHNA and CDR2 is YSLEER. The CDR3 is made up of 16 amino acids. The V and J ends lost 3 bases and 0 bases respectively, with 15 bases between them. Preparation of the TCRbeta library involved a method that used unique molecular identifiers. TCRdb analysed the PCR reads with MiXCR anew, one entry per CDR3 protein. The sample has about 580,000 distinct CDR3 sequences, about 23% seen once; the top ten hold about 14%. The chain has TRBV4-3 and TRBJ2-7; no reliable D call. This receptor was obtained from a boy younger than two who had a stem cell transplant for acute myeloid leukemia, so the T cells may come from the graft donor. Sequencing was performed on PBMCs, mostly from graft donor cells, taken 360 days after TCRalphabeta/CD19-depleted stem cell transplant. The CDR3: CASSQGISSTSYEQYF. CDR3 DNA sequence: TGCGCCAGCAGCCAGGGGATCTCCTCCACCTCCTACGAGCAGTACTTC.